This T cell receptor beta chain was sequenced during a study of cytomegalovirus exposure and HLA in healthy donors. Study-wide points: Cytomegalovirus association was listed for 150 to 200 TCR beta chains. Within the data, a cluster of highly shared sequence variants was likely a sequencing artifact.

The CDR3 loop spans 15 amino acids. Germline CDR1 MNHNS, CDR2 SASEGT. The junction had 9 bases not matched to a gene; V was cut back by 7 bases and J by 3 bases. A few counts support this clone. The antigen is not known. Both 60 Vbeta primers and 13 Jbeta primers went into the PCR. Method: immunoSEQ multiplex PCR; TCRdb's copy keeps in-frame clones and lacks some. The data show around 150,000 clones, with more than 60% seen just once and approximately 1.7% held by the top ten. The TCR comes from a male donor in good health and CMV-seronegative. Sequencing was carried out using PBMCs. The rearrangement uses TRBV6-1 and TRBJ2-7, with 10 bases matching TRBD1. DNA for the CDR3: TGTGCCAGCACCCAAGGGGACAGGGGTGTCTACGAGCAGTACTTC. Its protein is CASTQGDRGVYEQYF.